This TCR beta chain was sequenced in a study of read filtering for tumor transcriptome and immune sequencing. Study summary: IR-seq gave about 4.05 to 11 million TCR reads per sample; RNA-seq gave about 80 to 1,300.

This clonotype showed up many times. Its antigen remains unknown. The CDR3 extends over 13 amino acids. Germline CDR1 is SQVTM and CDR2 is ANQGSEA. V was clipped by 4 bases and J by 0 bases, with 7 bases between them. The library was built from 400 ng RNA with molecular barcoded adaptors for alpha/delta and beta/gamma chains. TCRdb reprocessed the reads via MiXCR and lists one record per CDR3 protein. The sample has about 86,000 distinct CDR3 sequences, roughly an eighth seen once. General observations from the study: Even smaller IR-seq throughput identified most shared clonotypes. Approximately 82% of IR-seq clonotypes had one read, totaling around 3.3% of reads; RNA-seq: around 70% and 40%.

The chain has TRBV29-1 and TRBJ2-1; unclear D gene. Sequencing used a population of CD138-negative cells sorted from bone marrow. The sequence came from a donor aged 40 or over with multiple myeloma. CDR3 sequence (DNA): TGCAGCGTTGGGGCGGACTCCTACAATGAGCAGTTCTTC. Its protein product is CSVGADSYNEQFF.